This entry lists 30 T cell receptor beta chains sequenced from one sample in a study of T-cell memory formation after mild COVID-19. MiXCR, applied by TCRdb to the 5' RACE reads, yields one record per CDR3 protein. The sample yields roughly 200,000 distinct CDR3 sequences, about 20% seen once. Source material: PBMCs or a T cell subset sorted from them (not recorded which). The receptors were gathered from an adult woman who had mild COVID-19 (a few samples of this study predate the infection). Cell type and time point are not known.

This clonotype was observed a handful of times. V usage is TRBV7-6 and J usage is TRBJ2-3; 10 nucleotides align to TRBD2. CDR3 length: 15 residues. CDR1 and CDR2 from the germline V gene are SGHVS and FNYEAQ. The trim removed 4 bases at V and 4 bases at J, leaving 5 bases unmatched. CDR3: CASSSSGGAADTQYF. The CDR3 nucleotides are TGTGCCAGCAGCTCGAGCGGGGGGGCAGCAGATACGCAGTATTTT.

The chain links TRBV5-1 to TRBJ2-3; 10 nucleotides agree with TRBD1. Germline V lookup: CDR1 SGHRS, CDR2 YFSETQ. The J segment lost 4 bases and the V segment lost 7 bases, leaving 9 bases of the junction unmatched. The CDR3 contains 15 residues. CDR3 region: CASQTGTGEADTQYF. The CDR3 DNA is TGCGCCAGCCAAACCGGGACAGGGGAAGCAGATACGCAGTATTTT.

This clonotype has only a few counts. V usage is TRBV5-1 and J usage is TRBJ2-1; 7 nucleotides line up with TRBD1. Losses at the gene ends were 2 bases for V and 8 bases for J; bases not matched to a gene: 7. The CDR3 loop spans 14 amino acids. The germline CDR1 and CDR2 sequences are SGHRS and YFSETQ. In DNA form, the CDR3 reads TGCGCCAGCAGCTTAGGAACAGGACAGGATGAGCAGTTCTTC. It yields the protein CASSLGTGQDEQFF.

This clonotype was counted between two and nine times. The rearrangement uses TRBV24-1 and TRBJ1-2, with D hard to call. This CDR3 contains 11 residues. Deletions cut 5 bases from V and 14 bases from J, with 14 bases between. Per the germline V gene, CDR1 is KGHDR and CDR2 is SFDVKD. The CDR3 region is CATSGGGSQTF. As DNA, the CDR3 is TGTGCCACCAGTGGAGGCGGGTCACAGACCTTC.

This clonotype showed up just a few times. The chain employs TRBV10-3 and TRBJ1-4; D is unresolved. CDR1 is ENHRY and CDR2 is SYGVKD in the germline V gene. The CDR3 is 14 residues long. V was clipped by 3 bases and J by 6 bases, with 11 bases between them. CDR3 sequence (DNA): TGTGCCATCAGTGAAGGTCCCGGGGATGAAAAACTGTTTTTT. It yields the protein CAISEGPGDEKLFF.

This clonotype was counted only a few times. The chain links TRBV2 to TRBJ2-3; the D is unclear. The CDR3 has 13 amino acids. The germline V and J ends were trimmed by 3 bases and 2 bases, with 6 bases remaining between them. Looked up from germline, CDR1 is SNHLY and CDR2 is FYNNEI. The CDR3, as DNA: TGTGCCAGCAGTGATTTCGACACAGATACGCAGTATTTT. It codes for CASSDFDTDTQYF. The full variable domain, its missing parts supplied by reference TRBV2 and TRBJ2-3, is EPEVTQTPSHQVTQMGQEVILRCVPISNHLYFYWYRQILGQKVEFLVSFYNNEISEKSEIFDDQFSVERPDGSNFTLKIRSTKLEDSAMYFCASSDFDTDTQYFGPGTRLTVL.

This clonotype was counted a few times. This chain connects TRBV20-1 to TRBJ1-2, with a weak D call TRBD1 (6 bases). This CDR3 has 15 amino acids. Germline CDR1 and CDR2: DFQATT and SNEGSKA (reference sequence). Trimming took 0 bases from V and 6 from J, leaving 17 bases between them. The CDR3 nucleotides are TGCAGTGCTAGAGAGAACCCCAGGGGAATCGATGGCTACACCTTC. It encodes CSARENPRGIDGYTF.

The gene calls are TRBV30 and TRBJ2-3; 9 bases align to TRBD1. Germline V CDR1 and CDR2: GTSNPN, SVGIG (reference sequence). Trimming cost V 4 bases and J 4 bases; bases outside gene matches: 9. The CDR3 loop spans 15 amino acids. The CDR3 nucleotides read TGTGCCTGGACCTGGACAGGGGCTGGTTCAGATACGCAGTATTTT. This translates into CAWTWTGAGSDTQYF.

V is TRBV4-3 and J is TRBJ2-1; weak D call: TRBD2 (5 bases). Germline lookup yields CDR1 LGHNA and CDR2 YSLEER. Between the trimmed V and J ends, which lost 0 bases and 10 bases, there was a span of 10 bases. This CDR3 is 13 amino acids long. The CDR3 bases are TGCGCCAGCAGCCAAGAGGCAGAGCGGGAGCAGTTCTTC. Its protein product is CASSQEAEREQFF.

This clonotype turned up a few times. This chain joins TRBV21-1 and TRBJ1-5; TRBD1 is the table's D call and was not checked against the DNA. TRBV21-1 is termed a pseudogene. CDR3 size: 18 residues. CDR3 sequence: CASSAGRGTNRSNQPQHF. CDR3 DNA sequence: TGTGCCAGCAGCGCCGGCCGGGGGACGAACCGTAGCAATCAGCCCCAGCATTTT.

The rearrangement links TRBV10-3 to TRBJ2-1; no definite D call. Germline loops: CDR1 ENHRY, CDR2 SYGVKD. The V end was cut by 5 bases, the J end by 4 bases, with 15 bases between. This CDR3 region has 15 residues. The CDR3 sequence: CAISTPGFHYNEQFF. The CDR3 region has the DNA TGTGCCATCAGTACTCCTGGGTTCCATTACAATGAGCAGTTCTTC.

There are many counts of this clonotype. J is TRBJ1-1 and V is TRBV24-1, with a possible D match to TRBD1 (5 bases). This CDR3 spans 13 amino acids. Germline V lookup: CDR1 KGHDR, CDR2 SFDVKD. The V end lost 1 base, the J end lost 8 bases, and 10 bases lay between the germline ends. The CDR3 loop reads CATSDFGGSEAFF. In DNA, the CDR3 is TGTGCCACCAGTGATTTTGGGGGGTCCGAAGCTTTCTTT.

V gene TRBV24-1 combines with J gene TRBJ2-3, with D maybe TRBD1 (5 bases). The CDR3 runs to 15 residues. Trimming took off 0 bases at V and 4 bases at J, with 10 bases between the two ends. In germline, CDR1 is KGHDR, CDR2 SFDVKD. CDR3 loop: CATSDLTQGSDTQYF. Here the CDR3 DNA reads TGTGCCACCAGTGATTTGACCCAGGGATCAGATACGCAGTATTTT.

The gene calls are TRBV6-1 and TRBJ2-1; weak D call: TRBD1 (6 bases). V lost 4 bases, J lost 2 bases, and 9 bases lay in between. The V gene's germline CDR1 is MNHNS and CDR2 SASEGT. CDR3 length equals 14 residues. CDR3 region: CASSARGAYNEQFF. Here the CDR3 DNA reads TGTGCCAGCAGTGCCAGGGGCGCCTACAATGAGCAGTTCTTC.

In this sample, this clonotype turned up a few times. This sequence joins TRBV15 and TRBJ2-5; no clear D gene. The CDR3 is 15 amino acids. Per the germline V gene, CDR1 is LNHNV and CDR2 is YYDKDF (reference sequence). Deletions cut 0 bases from V and 4 bases from J, with 12 bases between. The CDR3 DNA is TGTGCCACCAGCAGAGATCCTAGGGAAGTAGAGACCCAGTACTTC. This codes for CATSRDPREVETQYF.

This clonotype was detected a few times. V usage is TRBV12-3 or TRBV12-4 and J usage is TRBJ1-5, with 11 bases identical to TRBD1. J gave up 4 bases and V 5 bases, and 7 bases lay outside the gene matches. The CDR3 is 16 amino acids. The CDR3 DNA follows: TGTGCCAGCAGTGAAAGGACAGGGGGCGGGAATCAGCCCCAGCATTTT. Its protein is CASSERTGGGNQPQHF.

This clonotype showed up just a few times. The chain links TRBV5-1 to TRBJ2-1; D remains unclear. The V gene's germline CDR1 is SGHRS and CDR2 YFSETQ. V was clipped by 2 bases and J by 0 bases, with 9 bases between them. This CDR3 is 15 amino acids long. As DNA, the CDR3 is TGCGCCAGCAGCTTTCGAAGTGGCTCCTACAATGAGCAGTTCTTC. Protein product: CASSFRSGSYNEQFF.

The chain uses TRBV19 and TRBJ1-2; weak D call: TRBD1 (6 bases). Looked up from germline, CDR1 is LNHDA and CDR2 is SQIVND (reference sequence). The CDR3 is 13 residues long. Trimming left V 9 bases short and J 6 bases short, with 17 bases between. The CDR3 DNA sequence: TGTGCCAGCTCGGACAGTGTATCAAATGGCTACACCTTC. As protein: CASSDSVSNGYTF.

This clonotype was counted at least ten times. The chain carries TRBV6-1 and TRBJ2-7; D gene uncertain. Germline V lookup: CDR1 MNHNS, CDR2 SASEGT. CDR3 length equals 12 residues. V lost 0 bases, J lost 1 base, and 1 base lay in between. CDR3 DNA: TGTGCCAGCAGTGAAGCGTCCTACGAGCAGTACTTC. It yields the protein CASSEASYEQYF.

This clonotype was observed a handful of times. This chain uses TRBV7-2 with TRBJ2-1; a possible D gene is TRBD2 (6 bases). This CDR3 has 16 amino acids. The V end was cut by 6 bases, the J end by 8 bases, with 23 bases between. Germline V gene data show CDR1 as SGHTA and CDR2 as FQGNSA. The CDR3, as DNA: TGTGCCAGCAGGGAGGGGAGGCAGGGTCCGTGGGATGAGCAGTTCTTC. Protein: CASREGRQGPWDEQFF.

J is TRBJ2-1 and V is TRBV12-3 or TRBV12-4; 7 bases are shared with TRBD2. There are 15 residues in the CDR3. V lost 3 bases and J lost 2; bases outside the gene matches: 4. DNA of the CDR3: TGTGCCAGCAGTTTCGAGCGGGGCACCTACAATGAGCAGTTCTTC. This codes for CASSFERGTYNEQFF.

V usage is TRBV12-3 or TRBV12-4 and J usage is TRBJ1-2, with 9 bases that match TRBD1. CDR3 length: 16 residues. The V and J ends lost 5 bases and 2 bases, in that order; junction bases with no gene match: 9. The DNA for the CDR3 is TGTGCCAGCAGTGGGGGAAGGGACAGGGTAAACTATGGCTACACCTTC. Its translation is CASSGGRDRVNYGYTF.

The rearrangement joins TRBV4-1 to TRBJ2-5; D remains unclear. Germline V CDR1 and CDR2: MGHRA, YSYEKL. With 1 base removed from V and 2 bases from J, the gap between germline ends came to 8 bases. The CDR3 extends over 14 amino acids. The CDR3: CASSQVGEQETQYF. The CDR3 DNA is TGCGCCAGCAGCCAAGTGGGCGAGCAAGAGACCCAGTACTTC.

This clonotype was counted only a few times. The chain recombines TRBV4-2 with TRBJ2-5; 10 nucleotides line up with TRBD2. V dropped 1 base and J dropped 0; count of bases not matched to a gene: 2. Per germline, CDR1 LGHNA and CDR2 YNFKEQ. CDR3 size: 16 residues. The CDR3 DNA sequence: TGTGCCAGCAGCCAAGGAGCGGGGGGGTACCAAGAGACCCAGTACTTC. This sequence encodes CASSQGAGGYQETQYF.

This clonotype was detected only a few times. The J gene is TRBJ2-1, the V gene TRBV7-9, with D perhaps assigned TRBD1 or TRBD2 (5 bases each). This CDR3 comprises 17 residues. Per germline, CDR1 SEHNR and CDR2 FQNEAQ (reference sequence). The germline V and J ends were trimmed by 1 base and 13 bases, with 26 bases remaining between them. The DNA for the CDR3 is TGTGCCAGCAGCTTAGATCGTACTGTCGGGACGACCGCTACCCAGTTCTTC. Protein sequence: CASSLDRTVGTTATQFF.

This clonotype was seen only a few times. The rearrangement links TRBV7-9 to TRBJ1-2, with unresolved D. CDR1 and CDR2 from the germline V gene are SEHNR and FQNEAQ (reference sequence). This CDR3 spans 13 amino acids. The V end was cut by 2 bases, the J end by 0 bases, with 4 bases between. The CDR3 region has the DNA TGTGCCAGCAGCTTATTAACTAACTATGGCTACACCTTC. It translates to CASSLLTNYGYTF.

There are a few counts of this clonotype. This chain connects TRBV12-3 or TRBV12-4 to TRBJ2-3; possibly TRBD2 for D (6 bases). This CDR3 has 14 residues. V dropped 3 bases and J dropped 2 bases, with 9 bases sitting between them. This chain's CDR3 is CASSFGGTTDTQYF. The CDR3 DNA follows: TGTGCCAGCAGTTTTGGGGGGACCACAGATACGCAGTATTTT.

The V call is TRBV29-1, the J call TRBJ2-3; 13 nucleotides match TRBD2. V was pared by 0 bases and J by 6 bases, with 9 bases of the junction left unmatched. Germline assignment: CDR1 SQVTM and CDR2 ANQGSEA. There are 17 residues in the CDR3. The CDR3 DNA sequence: TGCAGCGTTGAAGATTCCGGACTAGCGGGAGTTGCGGATACGCAGTATTTT. Amino acids: CSVEDSGLAGVADTQYF.

Only a few counts were recorded for this clonotype. The chain carries TRBV9 and TRBJ2-7; the D gene is possibly TRBD1 (6 bases). Per germline, CDR1 SGDLS and CDR2 YYNGEE. This CDR3 has 14 residues. Trimming removed 0 bases at V and 5 bases at J, with 12 bases between. This CDR3 is CASSVEDRQHEQYF. The CDR3 nucleotides are TGTGCCAGCAGCGTAGAGGACAGACAACACGAGCAGTACTTC.

V usage is TRBV5-4 and J usage is TRBJ1-1; D perhaps matches TRBD1 (6 bases). Germline CDR1 is SGHNT and CDR2 is YYREEE (reference sequence). V was trimmed by 4 bases and J by 2 bases, leaving 15 bases between them. This CDR3 comprises 15 residues. The chain's CDR3 is CASSPGAGTNTEAFF. Here the CDR3 DNA reads TGTGCCAGCAGCCCGGGAGCAGGGACAAACACTGAAGCTTTCTTT.